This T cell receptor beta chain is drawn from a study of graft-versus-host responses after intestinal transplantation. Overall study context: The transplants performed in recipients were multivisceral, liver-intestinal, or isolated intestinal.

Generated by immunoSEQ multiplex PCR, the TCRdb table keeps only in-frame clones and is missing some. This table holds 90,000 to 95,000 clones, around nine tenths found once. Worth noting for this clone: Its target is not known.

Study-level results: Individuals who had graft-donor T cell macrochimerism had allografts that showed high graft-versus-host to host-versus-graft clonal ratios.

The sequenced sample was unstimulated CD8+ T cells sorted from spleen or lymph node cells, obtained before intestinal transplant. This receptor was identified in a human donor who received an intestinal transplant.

In DNA form, the CDR3 reads TGTGCCAGCAGTGACGGCAGGGGGCATAGAAACACCATATATTTT. This translates into CASSDGRGHRNTIYF. This chain joins TRBV2 and TRBJ1-3; TRBD1 matches at 8 bases. V lost 3 bases and J lost 5; bases outside the gene matches: 6. This CDR3 spans 15 amino acids. The germline V gene has CDR1 SNHLY and CDR2 FYNNEI.